The clone carrying this TCR beta chain was detected once. The data were obtained in a study of CD8+ T cells in alopecia areata. The treatment was: oral pan-JAK inhibitor, 5-10 mg twice daily. RNA was isolated and reverse transcribed to cDNA, the sequencing template. TCRdb's table, derived via immunoSEQ multiplex PCR, lists solely in-frame clones and lacks some. The table includes about 220,000 clones, under 60% detected once. The material sequenced was CD4+ T cells sorted from blood, taken at week 4, from a patient treated with tofacitinib. The source is a human donor with alopecia areata.

CDR3 residues: CASSERGQFYEQYF. CDR3 nucleotide sequence: TGTGCCAGCAGTGAAAGAGGGCAGTTTTACGAGCAGTACTTC. The chain has TRBV25-1 and TRBJ2-7; tentatively, D is TRBD2 (5 bases). This CDR3 is 14 amino acids long. The germline V and J ends were trimmed by 2 bases and 4 bases, with 12 bases remaining between them. Germline lookup yields CDR1 MGHDK and CDR2 SYGVNS.